This T cell receptor (beta chain) appears in the sequencing data of a study of control samples from healthy donors and cancer patients. Clones were sequenced by immunoSEQ multiplex PCR, and TCRdb holds only the in-frame ones, with some missing. The data show roughly 68,000 clones, with 75% to 85% seen just once and roughly 14% held by the top ten. Comment on this clone: One end of the junction is discordant with germline, which a read error may explain.

This TCR was sampled from a man in his fifties or sixties in good health. Sequencing was done on a sample of blood.

The CDR3 DNA sequence: TGTGCCAGCAGATTAGGGGAAGCTAATGAAAAACTGTTTTTT. Amino acid sequence: CASRLGEANEKLFF. The chain joins TRBV7-9 to TRBJ1-4; a possible D gene is TRBD1 (5 bases). Germline CDR1 is SEHNR and CDR2 is FQNEAQ (reference sequence). This CDR3 region has 14 residues.